This T cell receptor (beta chain) was documented in a study of CD8+ T cells in alopecia areata. In each case, RNA was isolated and then reverse transcribed into cDNA as the sequencing template. The protocol was immunoSEQ multiplex PCR, while the TCRdb copy is restricted to in-frame clones and leaves out a portion. The sample lists 190,000 or so clones; approximately 60% were seen once. The CDR3 is 14 amino acids. Germline loops: CDR1 KGHSH, CDR2 LQKENI. Trimming took 4 bases from V and 5 from J, leaving 14 bases between them. Treatment in this sample: oral pan-JAK inhibitor, 5-10 mg twice daily. Material: CD4+ T cells sorted from blood, obtained at week 4, from a patient treated with tofacitinib. The rearrangement links TRBV18 to TRBJ1-2; D is unresolved. This TCR came from a human donor with alopecia areata. The chain's CDR3 is CASSQDSPQYGYTF. The CDR3 DNA reads TGTGCCAGCTCACAAGACTCCCCCCAGTATGGCTACACCTTC.